Below are 23 T cell receptor beta chains sequenced from a single sample in a study of blood T cells in healthy people across ages. Sample-barcoded 5' priming and a J-beta primer mix drove a second PCR of 7 to 11 cycles. TCRdb called the 5' RACE reads again in MiXCR, with one record for every CDR3 protein. Of around 650,000 distinct CDR3 sequences in the sample, around 38% are singletons; the top ten hold about 30%. Sequencing input: blood. These TCRs come from a man older than 75 in good health.

This clonotype was detected a few times. The gene calls are TRBV7-2 and TRBJ2-3, with 9 bases identical to TRBD1. From germline, CDR1 is SGHTA and CDR2 FQGNSA. Trimming at V came to 0 bases and at J to 0 bases, leaving 13 bases not matched to a gene. The CDR3 is 20 amino acids. CDR3 sequence reads: CASSLAPGTGIFRSTDTQYF. The CDR3 nucleotides are TGTGCCAGCAGCTTAGCGCCAGGGACAGGGATCTTTAGGAGCACAGATACGCAGTATTTT.

To note about this clonotype: The junction and the germline gene differ at one end; a read error may be behind it. The rearrangement links TRBV6-2 or TRBV6-3 to TRBJ2-5; 13 nucleotides align to TRBD2. CDR3 size: 18 residues. In germline, CDR1 is MNHEY, CDR2 SVGEGT. The CDR3 DNA reads as TGTGCCAGCAGTTACGAAAGGACTAGCGGGGGCCTGCAAGGGACCCAGTACTTC. This encodes CASSYERTSGGLQGTQYF.

The genes are TRBV10-3 and TRBJ2-5; 9 nucleotides align to TRBD2. Germline V gene sequence: CDR1 ENHRY, CDR2 SYGVKD. This CDR3 spans 15 amino acids. The junction had 8 bases not matched to a gene; V was cut back by 4 bases and J by 5 bases. CDR3 region: CAISGLSGSGETQYF. In nucleotides, the CDR3 is TGTGCCATCAGTGGCCTTAGCGGGAGCGGGGAGACCCAGTACTTC.

This clonotype was seen a handful of times. CDR3 nucleotides: TGTGCCAGCAGTCTGATACCACCGGAGCAGTTCTTC. Translation: CASSLIPPEQFF. The chain recombines TRBV12-3 or TRBV12-4 with TRBJ2-1; D unresolved. The CDR3 runs to 12 residues. V was cut by 5 bases and J by 10 bases, with 12 bases left in between.

The V call is TRBV7-9, the J call TRBJ2-5, with 10 bases aligning to TRBD1. Gene TRBJ2-1 matches the end of the DNA better, so the J call may be wrong. In germline, CDR1 is SEHNR, CDR2 FQNEAQ (reference sequence). This CDR3 spans 15 amino acids. CDR3 nucleotide sequence: TGTGCCAGCAGCTCTCCGACAGGGGGCCAAGAGACCCAGTTCTTC. The encoded protein is CASSSPTGGQETQFF.

The J gene is TRBJ2-1, the V gene TRBV10-3, with D possibly TRBD2 on 6 matching bases. Trimming took off 0 bases at V and 10 bases at J, with 19 bases between the two ends. Germline V lookup: CDR1 ENHRY, CDR2 SYGVKD. The CDR3 has 16 amino acids. The CDR3 DNA is TGTGCCATCAGTGAGTCTATGGGGCGGGGTAACTACGAGCAGTTCTTC. This gives the protein CAISESMGRGNYEQFF.

The gene calls are TRBV2 and TRBJ2-7; no reliable D call. Germline V gene sequence: CDR1 SNHLY, CDR2 FYNNEI. The CDR3 is 13 amino acids. Trimming left V 1 base short and J 0 bases short, with 4 bases between. The CDR3 coding sequence is TGTGCCAGCAGTGAAGGCCTCTCCTACGAGCAGTACTTC. As protein: CASSEGLSYEQYF.

This clonotype has a handful of counts. In DNA form, the CDR3 reads TGTGCCAGCAGGGCGGGAGTCAGCTCCGAGCAGTACTTC. Translated, it gives CASRAGVSSEQYF. The V and J genes are TRBV5-6 and TRBJ2-7, with TRBD2 matching 7 bases. CDR1 and CDR2 from the germline V gene are SGHDT and YYEEEE. CDR3 length: 13 amino acids. Unmatched junction bases numbered 8, after V lost 5 bases and J lost 6 bases.

This chain joins TRBV12-3 or TRBV12-4 and TRBJ1-5; 7 positions agree with TRBD1. Trimming at V came to 11 bases and at J to 5 bases, leaving 9 bases not matched to a gene. The CDR3 is 13 amino acids. This chain's CDR3 is CAGQTGSDQPQHF. The DNA of the CDR3 is TGTGCCGGCCAGACAGGGAGTGATCAGCCCCAGCATTTT.

As concerns this clonotype: The junction and the germline gene differ at one end; a read error may be behind it. This chain uses TRBV7-9 with TRBJ1-1; D not resolved. The CDR3 runs to 13 residues. The germline gives CDR1 SEHNR, CDR2 FQNEAQ (reference sequence). CDR3 region: CASSLATNTEVFF. CDR3 nucleotide sequence: TGTGCCAGCAGCTTAGCGACGAACACTGAAGTTTTCTTT.

J is TRBJ2-1 and V is TRBV27; 9 nucleotides match TRBD2. Trimming at V came to 3 bases and at J to 5 bases, leaving 23 bases not matched to a gene. Germline V lookup: CDR1 MNHEY, CDR2 SMNVEV (reference sequence). The CDR3 loop spans 21 amino acids. CDR3: CASSLVGGFAGGPLGNNEQFF. CDR3 DNA sequence: TGTGCCAGCAGTTTGGTGGGGGGGTTTGCGGGAGGGCCGTTGGGTAACAATGAGCAGTTCTTC.

The chain employs TRBV20-1 and TRBJ2-3; TRBD2 matches 9 bases. Trimming at V came to 6 bases and at J to 1 base, leaving 5 bases not matched to a gene. The CDR3 covers 14 residues. Germline values: CDR1 DFQATT, CDR2 SNEGSKA (reference sequence). CDR3 DNA: TGCAGTGCGGATTTAGCGGGAGGCACAGATACGCAGTATTTT. Protein: CSADLAGGTDTQYF.

This rearrangement joins TRBV5-1 to TRBJ1-1; D gene ambiguous. Trimming took 3 bases from V and 3 from J, leaving 15 bases between them. Looked up from germline, CDR1 is SGHRS and CDR2 is YFSETQ. The CDR3 sequence is 15 residues long. CDR3 protein: CASSSFSGGDTEAFF. The CDR3 nucleotides read TGCGCCAGCAGCTCATTTTCGGGCGGAGACACTGAAGCTTTCTTT.

In nucleotides, the CDR3 is TGTGCCAGCAGCTTGGCTAGCGGGAGGGCCGGGCAGTACTTC. It encodes CASSLASGRAGQYF. The V call is TRBV12-3 or TRBV12-4, the J call TRBJ2-7; 12 bases are a match to TRBD2. Trimming removed 6 bases from V and 9 bases from J; junction bases left unmatched: 9. This CDR3 spans 14 amino acids.

The chain links TRBV7-2 to TRBJ1-2, with D unresolved. Germline CDR1 is SGHTA and CDR2 is FQGNSA. This CDR3 is built from 13 residues. V was clipped by 6 bases and J by 7 bases, with 15 bases between them. CDR3 nucleotide sequence: TGTGCCAGCAGTTTGCATATAAGCGCTGGCTACACCTTC. Amino acid sequence: CASSLHISAGYTF.

The chain joins TRBV11-2 to TRBJ2-2, with 11 bases identical to TRBD1. Germline V gives CDR1 SGHAT, CDR2 FQNNGV. The CDR3 extends over 17 amino acids. Trimming at V came to 4 bases and at J to 3 bases, leaving 7 bases not matched to a gene. CDR3: CASSSWTGGFYTGELFF. CDR3 in DNA: TGTGCCAGCAGCTCGTGGACAGGGGGCTTTTACACCGGGGAGCTGTTTTTT.

The rearrangement uses TRBV5-1 and TRBJ1-2; the D gene is possibly TRBD1 (5 bases). CDR3 length: 15 amino acids. Trimming pared 4 bases from V and 5 bases from J, leaving 18 bases between. In germline, CDR1 is SGHRS, CDR2 YFSETQ. Written as DNA, the CDR3 is TGCGCCAGCAGCCGGGCCGGGACGGCCGAGTATGGCTACACCTTC. Residues: CASSRAGTAEYGYTF.

The V call is TRBV12-3 or TRBV12-4, the J call TRBJ2-7; D may be TRBD1 or TRBD2 (5 bases each). The CDR3 covers 13 residues. Trimming pared 8 bases from V and 5 bases from J, leaving 16 bases between. The CDR3 bases are TGTGCCAGCGGGGGAATTGGGAGAAACGAGCAGTACTTC. The encoded protein is CASGGIGRNEQYF.

This clonotype was counted many times. J is TRBJ2-2 and V is TRBV13; 10 positions match TRBD2. Germline values: CDR1 PRHDT, CDR2 FYEKMQ (reference sequence). This CDR3 has 17 residues. V trimming: 2 bases; J trimming: 0 bases; junction bases outside the gene matches: 3. CDR3 nucleotides: TGTGCCAGCAGCTTACGGACTAGCGGAACGAACACCGGGGAGCTGTTTTTT. Protein: CASSLRTSGTNTGELFF. Full variable domain (outside the CDR3, taken from reference TRBV13 and TRBJ2-2): AAGVIQSPRHLIKEKRETATLKCYPIPRHDTVYWYQQGPGQDPQFLISFYEKMQSDKGSIPDRFSAQQFSDYHSELNMSSLELGDSALYFCASSLRTSGTNTGELFFGEGSRLTVL.

The chain employs TRBV20-1 and TRBJ2-7; perhaps TRBD1 as D (5 bases). The germline gives CDR1 DFQATT, CDR2 SNEGSKA (reference sequence). CDR3 size: 15 residues. The germline V and J ends were trimmed by 0 bases and 0 bases, with 12 bases remaining between them. The DNA of the CDR3 is TGCAGTGCTAGAGATCCTACAGGCAGCTCCTACGAGCAGTACTTC. It codes for CSARDPTGSSYEQYF.

This chain connects TRBV10-3 to TRBJ2-7; TRBD1 is a possible D gene (5 bases). CDR3 length equals 11 residues. V shed 4 bases and J shed 6 bases, with 7 bases lying between them. Germline CDR1 and CDR2: ENHRY and SYGVKD. CDR3 region: CAISATVEQYF. As DNA, the CDR3 is TGTGCCATCAGTGCGACAGTCGAGCAGTACTTC.

This clonotype was detected only a few times. This chain uses TRBV12-3 or TRBV12-4 with TRBJ2-2; 12 nucleotides match TRBD2. The trim removed 3 bases at V and 7 bases at J, leaving 9 bases unmatched. This CDR3 has 17 amino acids. For the CDR3, the DNA is TGTGCCAGCAGTTTCAGACTAGCGGGAGCTATAGGCGGGGAGCTGTTTTTT. Its protein is CASSFRLAGAIGGELFF.

The genes are TRBV28 and TRBJ2-1; TRBD2 aligns across 14 bases. V was clipped by 5 bases and J by 7 bases; unmatched bases: 4. Looked up from germline, CDR1 is MDHEN and CDR2 is SYDVKM. CDR3 length equals 15 residues. The CDR3 spells CASSGTSGRLNEQFF. The CDR3 DNA reads as TGTGCCAGCAGTGGGACTAGCGGGAGATTGAATGAGCAGTTCTTC.